This T cell receptor (beta chain) was obtained from a study of shared clonotypes between healthy human individuals (dated by TCRdb to about 2020). For the study in its entirety: Three men and a couple of women, aged 18 to 49 years, made up the cohort. Each donor's leukapheresis produced roughly between roughly 0.94 and 9.5 billion PBMCs. To estimate repertoire size and how much clonotypes are shared between individuals, the study performed deep sequencing of blood TCR repertoires from a handful of healthy adults. For each donor, three plates each were used for CD4 naive and CD4 memory, two plates were used for CD8 naive, and one plate was used for CD8 memory. To increase sequencing depth and limit assay-specific biases, TCR repertoire library preparation and sequencing were carried out by different laboratories using diverse techniques.

Its CDR3 holds 13 amino acids, cysteine through phenylalanine. CDR3 DNA is the only sequence kept; it has 39 bases, read in frame from the first base. Reading the germline V gene gives CDR1 KGHSH and CDR2 LQKENI. The germline V and J ends show losses of 6 bases and 5 bases respectively, and no gene match explains 6 bases of the junction. Using the deep immunoSEQ assay, TCR CDR3 regions were amplified from genomic DNA by multiplex PCR. Genomic DNA extracted from each cell subset was distributed evenly over all wells of several immunoSEQ 96-well plates, and each plate served as one replicate. Each replicate PCR for sorted subsets received 150 to 250 ng genomic DNA, equal to tens of thousands of T cell genomes. Purified libraries were quantified with a Qubit 3.0 fluorometer, sized on a Bioanalyzer 2100, and re-quantified with the KAPA Library Quantification kit. Every immunoSEQ 96-well plate was sequenced on a dedicated single-read 150-cycle Illumina NextSeq 550 flow cell. As for the original processing: The immunoSEQ output contained only junctional sequences without quality scores, so filtering could not match that applied to full-length reads. To assign V/J genes and CDR3, sequences were annotated using PyIR, a Python wrapper for IgBLAST v1.9, with IMGT germline references. Any read was removed if the V/J assignment was weak (E-value above 1e-6), the CDR3 was missing, or the read contained stop codons, out-of-frame junctions, or ambiguous translated residues. A V3J clonotype was defined by an identical inferred V gene, J gene, and CDR3 amino acid sequence. The percentage overlap between two repertoires was calculated by dividing the number of shared unique clonotypes by the size of the smaller repertoire. Three approaches were used to assess repertoire richness: RTK rarefaction, the Chao1 estimator, and Recon v2.1 estimates of unobserved clonotypes. Generation probabilities were computed with OLGA for all TCRbeta clonotypes obtained by the gDNA method from several donors. Entries here come from immuneACCESS through TCRdb and include only in-frame sequences with V and J called. Some clones fail to appear in such tables; in the studies checked, an unresolved V gene covers under half of the shortfall, and the cause of the remainder is unknown. The V and J calls and clone size are taken from that table; D and trimming were inferred from the DNA. The sample profile shows 2 million to 2.5 million clones; roughly 93% of them were found once. The top ten constitute about 0.39% of the sample.

Details on this clone: Its antigen is unknown. No clone much larger than this one lies a single base away; base qualities are absent.

Donors were healthy HIV-negative adults with no recently reported acute infections or vaccinations. Every donor was a Caucasian adult residing in Nashville, Tennessee, USA. Magnetic negative selection was used to enrich CD4+ T cells, after which naive cells were positively selected on CD45RA and the negative fraction became the memory subset. Blood was collected by leukapheresis, and PBMCs were isolated by Ficoll-Histopaque density gradient centrifugation and then cryopreserved in liquid nitrogen vapor phase. Analytical flow cytometry was used to check the purity and quantity of every magnetically sorted T cell population. From each sorted fraction, genomic DNA was isolated and quantified by UV absorbance on a Nanodrop 2000c. Beyond this particular receptor, the publication reports: Because the study included only a small number of donors, the genetic and exposure-history diversity represented was limited. Sampling was restricted to blood, and TCR repertoires in tissues likely differ from the TCR repertoires found in blood. Sharing across a few donors was observed for around 4.8% of naive CD4, over 3% of naive CD8, roughly 2.3% of memory CD4, and over 0.3% of memory CD8 clonotypes. Pairwise subsampling indicated that sequencing depth was expected to affect the degree of clonotype sharing among donors. Clonotypes shared by all four sorted-subset donors showed higher generation probabilities than non-shared clonotypes. Even with the large sequencing depth, rarefaction of the sorted-subset datasets indicated that sequencing was incomplete. Naive subsets generally had larger estimated clonotype richness than memory subsets.

The clonotype comes from a man aged 18 to 30 in good health. Some clones in this sample may be carry-over from other donors' samples. Rearrangement joined TRBV18 to TRBJ2-7, and TRBD2 aligns with 8 junction nucleotides. Input material: naive CD4+ T cells from PBMCs. This specimen's cell subset or site label, per the study, means: CD45RA+ positively selected. The CDR3 reads CASSPGLDNEQYF. The DNA sequence is as follows: TGTGCCAGCTCGCCGGGACTAGATAACGAGCAGTACTTC.